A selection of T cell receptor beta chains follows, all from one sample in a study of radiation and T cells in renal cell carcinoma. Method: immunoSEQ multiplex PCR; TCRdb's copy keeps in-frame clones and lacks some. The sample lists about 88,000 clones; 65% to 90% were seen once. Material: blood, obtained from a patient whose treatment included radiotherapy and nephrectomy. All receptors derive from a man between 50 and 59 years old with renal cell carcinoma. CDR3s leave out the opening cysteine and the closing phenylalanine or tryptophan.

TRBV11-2 AHKLGANQPQH
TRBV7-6 ASKPTQAGGDTQY
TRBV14 ASSHNRDTGELF
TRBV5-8 ASFRGWQGVETQY
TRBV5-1 ASSPRTSGSTDTQY
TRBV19 ASRGATGTGNYGYT
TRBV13 ASSSALAGVRNEQF
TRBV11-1 ASSFQGGETQY
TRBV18 ASSPPGLARDTQY
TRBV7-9 ASSHPTGTDTQY
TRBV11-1 ASSFSTTDTQY
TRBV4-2 ASSQDHGLAGGYEQY
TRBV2 ASSTRNTGELF
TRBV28 ASSHRRGRHGNTEAF
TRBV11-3 ASSWGTEHSNQPQH
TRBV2 ASSEMRRSGGEQF
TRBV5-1 ASTPGTGVNTIY
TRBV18 ASSPYRGTNTEAF
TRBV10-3 AISDQGYEQY
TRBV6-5 ASSRGTVLNEKLF
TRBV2 ASIPGQGSYEQY
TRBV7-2 ASSPQGLASETQY
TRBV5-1 ASSPTPGQGVDTQY
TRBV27 ASSAGSSYNEQF
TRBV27 ASSLLGVREAF
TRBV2 ASSEERLGQPQH
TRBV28 ASSLGQGNQPQH
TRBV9 ASSATGVSGANVLT